Listed below are T cell receptor beta chains from one sample, sequenced in a study of T cells in Graves' hyperthyroidism and ophthalmopathy. A single record per CDR3 protein comes from TCRdb applying MiXCR to the multiplex PCR reads. Counted here are fewer than 750,000 distinct CDR3 sequences, around 46% occurring once; the ten biggest clones make up approximately 8.4%. Input material: peripheral blood or thyroid tissue (not recorded which). These receptor sequences come from a woman aged 18-35 years with Graves' hyperthyroidism. CDR3s include the opening cysteine and the closing phenylalanine or tryptophan. Each record gives: J gene, clone size, D gene, V gene, CDR3 DNA, CDR3 protein. D genes are given only for firm matches. Clone size is not always given. Where it is, it says once, few, many or a class for expanded clones.

TRBJ2-7 | many | TRBD2 | TRBV7-6 | TGTGCCAGCAGCCCCACCCTAGCGGGACACGTTCGCGAGCAGTACTTC | CASSPTLAGHVREQYF
TRBJ2-5 | NA | TRBD2 | TRBV20-1 | TGCAGTGCACGGACTAGCGGGAGGTTCCAGGAGACCCAGTACTTC | CSARTSGRFQETQYF
TRBJ2-7 | many | NA | TRBV12-3/TRBV12-4 | TGTGCCAGCAGTCCTAACCGGGGGCGGTTGTACGAGCAGTACTTC | CASSPNRGRLYEQYF
TRBJ2-5 | NA | NA | TRBV7-2 | TGTGCCAGTCGGCTGAGACTCCAAGAGACCCAGTACTTC | CASRLRLQETQYF
TRBJ2-2 | few | TRBD2 | TRBV5-4 | TGTGCCAGCAGCTCTACTAGCGGGAGACCCACCGGGGAGCTGTTTTTT | CASSSTSGRPTGELFF
TRBJ2-7 | NA | NA | TRBV12-5 | TGTGCTAGTGGTTTGGTTATAGGCGGTTCCTACGAGCAGTACTTC | CASGLVIGGSYEQYF
TRBJ1-1 | NA | NA | TRBV29-1 | TGCAGCAGTCCACGATTGACAGGATCCACTGAAGCTTTCTTT | CSSPRLTGSTEAFF
TRBJ1-1 | many | TRBD1 | TRBV29-1 | TGCAGCGTTGAAGGGACAGGGGAGGGCATGAACACTGAAGCTTTCTTT | CSVEGTGEGMNTEAFF
TRBJ2-7 | many | TRBD1 | TRBV9 | TGTGCCAGCAGCGGGACCTCAGGGGGCTTTATGGTCGAGCAGTACTTC | CASSGTSGGFMVEQYF
TRBJ1-6 | many | NA | TRBV12-3/TRBV12-4 | TGTGCCAGCAGGTGGGGACCCTCTTCACCCCTCCACTTT | CASRWGPSSPLHF
TRBJ1-2 | NA | TRBD1 | TRBV12-3/TRBV12-4 | TGTGCCAGCAGTTTAGGGACAGGGATTGGCTACACCTTC | CASSLGTGIGYTF
TRBJ2-7 | NA | NA | TRBV7-9 | TGTGCCAGCAGCCGGACGAAGGGTGAGCAGTACTTC | CASSRTKGEQYF
TRBJ1-2 | NA | NA | TRBV6-2/TRBV6-3 | TGTGCCAGCATCTCTCAGGAAGGGGCCGGCTACACCTTC | CASISQEGAGYTF
TRBJ2-7 | NA | TRBD2 | TRBV20-1 | TGCAGTGCTAGAGGCGAAACTAGCGACCCTGGCGAGCAGTACTTC | CSARGETSDPGEQYF
TRBJ2-6 | NA | NA | TRBV15 | TGTGCCACCAGCAGCCTCGGCCTAACTGGGGCCAACGTCCTGACTTTC | CATSSLGLTGANVLTF
TRBJ2-6 | many | NA | TRBV29-1 | TGCAGCGTTTACGTCTCTGGGGCCAACGTCCTGACTTTC | CSVYVSGANVLTF
TRBJ2-7 | many | NA | TRBV6-5 | TGTGCCAGCACGGCGACCTCCTACGAGCAGTACTTC | CASTATSYEQYF
TRBJ1-5 | many | NA | TRBV7-2 | TGTGCCAGCAGCTTAGAGGTCTGGTTCCCCCAGCATTTT | CASSLEVWFPQHF
TRBJ1-1 | many | NA | TRBV7-9 | TGTGCCAGCAGCCGGTATGCCCGGGGATCGCGCACTGAAGCTTTCTTT | CASSRYARGSRTEAFF
TRBJ1-5 | NA | NA | TRBV5-6 | TGTGCCAGCAGCCCGGGAGAGCCTTACGAGCATTTT | CASSPGEPYEHF
TRBJ2-7 | few | NA | TRBV6-5 | TGTGCCAGCAGTTATGGTAGGGAACTAGTAACCTACGAGCAGTACTTC | CASSYGRELVTYEQYF
TRBJ2-7 | many | NA | TRBV20-1 | TGCAGTGCTGGCCGAACAGCTTTATCCTACGAGCAGTACTTC | CSAGRTALSYEQYF
TRBJ1-1 | few | TRBD1 | TRBV29-1 | TGCAGCGTTGAGGGACAGGGGGCTGAAGCTTTCTTT | CSVEGQGAEAFF
TRBJ1-4 | many | TRBD1 | TRBV29-1 | TGCAGCGTGATGGGACAGGGGTTTGAAAAACTGTTTTTT | CSVMGQGFEKLFF
TRBJ1-2 | many | NA | TRBV11-2 | TGTGCCAGCAGCTTACGGACTAATGGCTACACCTTC | CASSLRTNGYTF
TRBJ1-2 | many | NA | TRBV29-1 | TGCAGCGTTGGGGTGGGGGGCAAGAACTATGGCTACACCTTC | CSVGVGGKNYGYTF
TRBJ1-1 | NA | NA | TRBV25-1 | TGTGCCAGCTTAGGGGTGGCTGAAGCTTTCTTT | CASLGVAEAFF
TRBJ1-2 | many | TRBD1 | TRBV27 | TGTGCCAGCAGTTCCTACTTCTCGACAGGGATCGACTATGGCTACACCTTC | CASSSYFSTGIDYGYTF
TRBJ2-5 | NA | TRBD1 | TRBV2 | TGTGCCAGCAGTGCGGACAGGGGGAACCAAGAGACCCAGTACTTC | CASSADRGNQETQYF
TRBJ1-5 | many | TRBD1 | TRBV20-1 | TGCAGTGCTAACAGGGGCTCTGGGAATCAGCCCCAGCATTTT | CSANRGSGNQPQHF
TRBJ2-7 | NA | NA | TRBV7-2 | TGTGCCAGCAGTTACTCGCTTAGCGGATCACCCTACGAGCAGTACTTC | CASSYSLSGSPYEQYF
TRBJ2-2 | NA | NA | TRBV2 | TGTGCCAGCAGTGAAGCGCGCTGGGACACCGGGGAGCTGTTTTTT | CASSEARWDTGELFF
TRBJ2-2 | many | NA | TRBV7-9 | TGTGCCAGCAGCGGGAGGATGACCGGGGAGCTGTTTTTT | CASSGRMTGELFF
TRBJ2-5 | many | TRBD2 | TRBV4-3 | TGCGCCAGCAGTCCAGGCCCTTTAGCGGGAGGAATAGAGACCCAGTACTTC | CASSPGPLAGGIETQYF
TRBJ1-5 | few | NA | TRBV6-1 | TGTGCCAGCAGTGCAGCGGGACCCGAGCATTTT | CASSAAGPEHF
TRBJ2-5 | NA | TRBD2 | TRBV29-1 | TGCAGCGGACTAGCGGGAGGTCTGCGAGAGACCCAGTACTTC | CSGLAGGLRETQYF
TRBJ1-5 | NA | NA | TRBV29-1 | TGCAGCCAAGGCTACAGGGTCAATCAGCCCCAGCATTTT | CSQGYRVNQPQHF
TRBJ2-7 | many | TRBD2 | TRBV20-1 | TGCAGTGCTAGAGTAACCGGGACTAGCGGGAGTCTAGGCGTTGGGGCCTACGAGCAGTACTTC | CSARVTGTSGSLGVGAYEQYF
TRBJ1-3 | NA | TRBD1 | TRBV6-2/TRBV6-3 | TGTGCCAGCAGACCACGGACAGGACGCCTTTCTGGAAACACCATATATTTT | CASRPRTGRLSGNTIYF
TRBJ2-7 | once | NA | TRBV7-3 | TGTGCCAGCAGCCCCGAGGGGACTGGCGGCTCCTACGAGCAGTACTTC | CASSPEGTGGSYEQYF
TRBJ1-6 | NA | NA | TRBV10-3 | TGTGCCACGACTGCATCCTATAATTCACCCCTCCACTTT | CATTASYNSPLHF
TRBJ1-3 | many | TRBD1 | TRBV7-9 | TGTGCCAGCAGCCGACAACGCCAGGGGGCAGACACCATATATTTT | CASSRQRQGADTIYF
TRBJ2-7 | many | TRBD1 | TRBV6-1 | TGTGCCAGCATAACCGGGACAGGGGTCCACGAGCAGTACTTC | CASITGTGVHEQYF
TRBJ2-7 | NA | NA | TRBV4-3 | TGCGCCAGCAGCCAAGGGACTCAGCAGTACTTC | CASSQGTQQYF
TRBJ1-6 | NA | NA | TRBV12-3/TRBV12-4 | TGTGCCAGCAGCGGTATAGGGGGGTTTGAAAGCTCCTATAATTCACCCCTCCACTTT | CASSGIGGFESSYNSPLHF
TRBJ2-6 | many | NA | TRBV25-1 | TGTGCCAGCAGTGAAACGGGTACAGGGACTTACTCTGGGGCCAACGTCCTGACTTTC | CASSETGTGTYSGANVLTF
TRBJ2-7 | NA | TRBD1 | TRBV5-4 | TGTGCCAGCAGCTTGGGCCGGGACAGGGGCCTTTATCTCTCCTACGAGCAGTACTTC | CASSLGRDRGLYLSYEQYF